Listed here are 28 T cell receptor beta chains from one sample, sequenced in a study of shared clonotypes between healthy human individuals. Terminally differentiated effector memory CD45RA+ cells were excluded from the naive CD8 cells, which were CD45RO-negative and positively selected for CCR7. Here immunoSEQ multiplex PCR was the method, and the copy in TCRdb shows in-frame clones only, minus some. The sample consists of some 2 million clones, approximately 94% of them appearing once. What was sequenced was naive CD8+ T cells sorted from blood. The receptors come from a man aged 18 to 29 in good health.

CDR3 sequence (DNA): TGTGCCAGCAGCCCGGGACTTGCGGTCCATGAGCAGTTCTTC. Its protein is CASSPGLAVHEQFF. The chain joins TRBV11-2 to TRBJ2-1, with D possibly TRBD2 on 6 matching bases. The CDR3 is 14 amino acids. Germline V gives CDR1 SGHAT, CDR2 FQNNGV. Trimming pared 5 bases from V and 8 bases from J, leaving 16 bases between. The whole variable domain, remainder taken from reference TRBV11-2 and TRBJ2-1, is EAGVAQSPRYKIIEKRQSVAFWCNPISGHATLYWYQQILGQGPKLLIQFQNNGVVDDSQLPKDRFSAERLKGVDSTLKIQPAKLEDSAVYLCASSPGLAVHEQFFGPGTRLTVL.

The gene calls are TRBV10-3 and TRBJ2-7; D call uncertain. The CDR3 sequence is 14 residues long. Germline V gene sequence: CDR1 ENHRY, CDR2 SYGVKD. V was cut by 3 bases and J by 6 bases, with 15 bases left in between. The CDR3 region is CAISDDRVPAEQYF. CDR3 coding DNA: TGTGCCATCAGTGATGACCGTGTACCGGCCGAGCAGTACTTC.

This clone occurred a few times. This sequence joins TRBV18 and TRBJ1-2, with a tentative D call TRBD1 (5 bases). Germline values: CDR1 KGHSH, CDR2 LQKENI. The CDR3 length is 13 residues. V lost 3 bases to trimming and J lost 7 bases, with 12 bases between them. CDR3 sequence: CASSPEQERGYTF. For the CDR3, the DNA is TGTGCCAGCTCACCCGAACAGGAGCGTGGCTACACCTTC. Looking up the rest from reference TRBV18 and TRBJ1-2 gives the full variable domain: NAGVMQNPRHLVRRRGQEARLRCSPMKGHSHVYWYRQLPEEGLKFMVYLQKENIIDESGMPKERFSAEFPKEGPSILRIQQVVRGDSAAYFCASSPEQERGYTFGSGTRLTVV.

The rearrangement links TRBV5-6 to TRBJ2-1; 7 bases fit TRBD1. The CDR3 sequence is 12 residues long. Germline trimming cut 4 bases from V and 9 bases from J; bases unmatched to any gene: 4. Germline assignment: CDR1 SGHDT and CDR2 YYEEEE. CDR3 bases: TGTGCCAGCAGCATCGGGACAGCTGAGCAGTTCTTC. This encodes CASSIGTAEQFF.

J is TRBJ2-1 and V is TRBV7-9; D remains ambiguous. Trimming removed 4 bases at V and 0 bases at J, with 13 bases between. The CDR3 is made up of 16 amino acids. Germline V gene sequence: CDR1 SEHNR, CDR2 FQNEAQ (reference sequence). Here the CDR3 reads CASSSRSGSSYNEQFF. The DNA of the CDR3 is TGTGCCAGCAGCTCGCGATCCGGTAGCTCCTACAATGAGCAGTTCTTC.

The sample holds one count of this clone. The rearrangement joins TRBV15 to TRBJ1-3; 10 nucleotides match TRBD1. Germline loops: CDR1 LNHNV, CDR2 YYDKDF (reference sequence). V lost 3 bases, J lost 7 bases, and 3 bases stayed unmatched. This CDR3 is built from 14 residues. CDR3 in amino acids: CATSSDRGHNTIYF. In DNA, the CDR3 is TGTGCCACCAGCAGCGACAGGGGGCACAACACCATATATTTT.

This CDR3 is CASSQEGGPETYEQYF. Written as DNA, the CDR3 is TGCGCCAGCAGCCAAGAAGGGGGGCCAGAGACCTACGAGCAGTACTTC. The V and J genes are TRBV4-1 and TRBJ2-7; D possibly matches TRBD1 or TRBD2 (6 bases each). Trimming took off 0 bases at V and 2 bases at J, with 14 bases between the two ends. CDR3 length equals 16 residues. Germline assignment: CDR1 MGHRA and CDR2 YSYEKL.

The chain has TRBV7-2 and TRBJ2-3; 10 bases fit TRBD2. The J segment lost 5 bases and the V segment lost 4 bases, leaving 6 bases of the junction unmatched. The CDR3 spans 15 residues. Germline-derived CDR1 and CDR2 are SGHTA and FQGNSA. The CDR3, as DNA: TGTGCCAGCAGCTCTAGCGGGAGTCGCGGAGATACGCAGTATTTT. Amino acid sequence: CASSSSGSRGDTQYF.

A word on this clone: The same CDR3 can be traced to other DNA sequences in this sample. For the CDR3, the DNA is TGCGCCAGCAGTCGGGACAGTACTAACTATGGCTACACCTTC. As protein: CASSRDSTNYGYTF. This chain links TRBV5-1 with TRBJ1-2; 7 bases agree with TRBD1. Germline trimming cut 5 bases from V and 0 bases from J; bases unmatched to any gene: 4. Germline values: CDR1 SGHRS, CDR2 YFSETQ. The CDR3 consists of 14 residues. Full variable domain (rest looked up from reference TRBV5-1 and TRBJ1-2): KAGVTQTPRYLIKTRGQQVTLSCSPISGHRSVSWYQQTPGQGLQFLFEYFSETQRNKGNFPGRFSGRQFSNSRSEMNVSTLELGDSALYLCASSRDSTNYGYTFGSGTRLTVV.

The chain combines TRBV23-1 with TRBJ2-5, with D unclear. TRBV23-1 has ORF status, its function being uncertain. The CDR3 is 14 amino acids. The V gene lost 2 bases and the J gene lost 5 bases, with 12 bases spanning the gap. The CDR3 nucleotides read TGCGCCAGCAGTCAAAGGACGGCCGGGGAGACCCAGTACTTC. This sequence encodes CASSQRTAGETQYF.

The CDR3 DNA reads as TGTGCCAGCAGGTTTGACACCGGGGAGCTGTTTTTT. The encoded protein is CASRFDTGELFF. V and J are TRBV7-9 and TRBJ2-2; D gene ambiguous. Germline loops: CDR1 SEHNR, CDR2 FQNEAQ (reference sequence). V lost 6 bases and J 3 bases, leaving 5 bases between the germline ends. The CDR3 extends over 12 amino acids. Supplemented by reference TRBV7-9 and TRBJ2-2, the full variable domain reads DTGVSQNPRHKITKRGQNVTFRCDPISEHNRLYWYRQTLGQGPEFLTYFQNEAQLEKSRLLSDRFSAERPKGSFSTLEIQRTEQGDSAMYLCASRFDTGELFFGEGSRLTVL.

V usage is TRBV4-1 and J usage is TRBJ1-4; D not certain. Trimming took 1 base from V and 5 from J, leaving 5 bases between them. The CDR3 totals 13 residues. From germline, CDR1 is MGHRA and CDR2 YSYEKL. The CDR3 loop is CASSQAPNEKLFF. CDR3 coding DNA: TGCGCCAGCAGCCAAGCGCCCAATGAAAAACTGTTTTTT.

This sequence joins TRBV7-9 and TRBJ1-4, with 12 positions matching TRBD1. V was pared by 5 bases and J by 5 bases, with 6 bases of the junction left unmatched. CDR3 size: 16 residues. CDR1 SEHNR and CDR2 FQNEAQ come from the germline V gene (reference sequence). The CDR3 loop is CASSPKGQGANEKLFF. CDR3 in DNA: TGTGCCAGCAGCCCCAAGGGACAGGGGGCGAATGAAAAACTGTTTTTT.

The genes are TRBV2 and TRBJ2-1, with D hard to call. The V and J ends lost 1 base and 8 bases respectively, with 12 bases between them. The CDR3 covers 14 residues. Germline loops: CDR1 SNHLY, CDR2 FYNNEI. The CDR3 is CASSEDPTVDEQFF. The CDR3 DNA sequence: TGTGCCAGCAGTGAAGACCCAACAGTGGATGAGCAGTTCTTC.

This sequence joins TRBV10-3 and TRBJ1-5; D not resolved. Trimming pared 6 bases from V and 4 bases from J, leaving 10 bases between. From germline, CDR1 is ENHRY and CDR2 SYGVKD. The CDR3 runs to 13 residues. The CDR3 DNA sequence: TGTGCCATCAGCCCCGAATGGAATCAGCCCCAGCATTTT. It translates to CAISPEWNQPQHF.

On this clone itself: Its ends do not fully match the called genes, so a read error is possible. The chain uses TRBV4-1 and TRBJ1-5, with TRBD1 matching 8 bases. Germline values: CDR1 MGHRA, CDR2 YSYEKL. The length of the CDR3 is 15 residues. The CDR3 region is CASSQGQGFVQPQHF. The CDR3, as DNA: TGCGCCAGCAGTCAAGGACAGGGTTTTGTTCAGCCCCAGCATTTT.

This rearrangement joins TRBV7-2 to TRBJ2-7; 7 bases are a match to TRBD1. Germline V gene lookup returns CDR1 SGHTA and CDR2 FQGNSA. This CDR3 spans 14 amino acids. V trimming: 6 bases; J trimming: 1 base; junction bases outside the gene matches: 6. This CDR3 is CASRTGHISYEQYF. CDR3 DNA sequence: TGTGCCAGCAGGACAGGGCATATTTCCTACGAGCAGTACTTC.

The chain joins TRBV4-3 to TRBJ2-3, with D perhaps TRBD2 (6 bases). CDR3 length equals 16 residues. Trimming cost V 0 bases and J 2 bases, with 12 bases left between them. Germline-derived CDR1 and CDR2 are LGHNA and YSLEER. In nucleotides, the CDR3 is TGCGCCAGCAGCCAAGATCCGGCGGGATACACAGATACGCAGTATTTT. Protein sequence: CASSQDPAGYTDTQYF.

J is TRBJ2-3 and V is TRBV7-9; 7 nucleotides align to TRBD2. CDR3 length: 13 amino acids. The germline gives CDR1 SEHNR, CDR2 FQNEAQ (reference sequence). V was pared by 6 bases and J by 4 bases, with 4 bases of the junction left unmatched. CDR3 protein: CASSRTRADTQYF. CDR3 DNA sequence: TGTGCCAGCAGTCGGACTAGGGCAGATACGCAGTATTTT.

V is TRBV14 and J is TRBJ1-4; D unresolved. CDR1 SGHDN and CDR2 FVKESK come from the germline V gene. The CDR3 extends over 17 amino acids. V lost 0 bases and J 0 bases, leaving 11 bases between the germline ends. CDR3 sequence: CASSQDVETATNEKLFF. The CDR3, as DNA: TGTGCCAGCAGCCAAGATGTTGAAACTGCAACTAATGAAAAACTGTTTTTT.

V usage is TRBV5-8 and J usage is TRBJ1-5; possibly TRBD1 for D (5 bases). The V end was cut by 4 bases, the J end by 3 bases, with 23 bases between. CDR3 length equals 18 residues. The germline V gene encodes CDR1 SGHTS and CDR2 YDEGEE. The CDR3 loop is CASSPMQGVLSPNQPQHF. The DNA of the CDR3 is TGTGCCAGCAGCCCAATGCAGGGTGTTTTGTCTCCCAATCAGCCCCAGCATTTT.

The table lists this clone with a count of one. The sample carries other DNA sequences with the same CDR3. This chain connects TRBV15 to TRBJ1-1; no clear D gene. This CDR3 is built from 13 residues. V dropped 5 bases and J dropped 2 bases, with 9 bases sitting between them. The germline V gene has CDR1 LNHNV and CDR2 YYDKDF (reference sequence). The CDR3 sequence is CATSGGPNTEAFF. The CDR3 bases are TGTGCCACCAGCGGAGGACCAAACACTGAAGCTTTCTTT.

This clone was seen just once. V and J are TRBV6-1 and TRBJ2-7, with D perhaps matching TRBD2 (5 bases). With 5 bases removed from V and 7 bases from J, the gap between germline ends came to 9 bases. Germline CDR1 MNHNS, CDR2 SASEGT. The CDR3 covers 11 residues. The CDR3, as DNA: TGTGCCAGCAGTCGGGAACCGGAGCAGTACTTC. Protein product: CASSREPEQYF.

The chain links TRBV5-8 to TRBJ2-3; D may be TRBD1 or TRBD2 (5 bases each). The CDR3 covers 15 residues. CDR1 is SGHTS, CDR2 YDEGEE, per germline. The V end lost 2 bases, the J end lost 2 bases, and 12 bases lay between the germline ends. For the CDR3, the DNA is TGTGCCAGCAGCTTTATCGGGACCCTCACAGATACGCAGTATTTT. Translation: CASSFIGTLTDTQYF. The whole variable domain, filled in from reference TRBV5-8 and TRBJ2-3, reads EAGVTQSPTHLIKTRGQQATLRCSPISGHTSVYWYQQALGLGLQFLLWYDEGEERNRGNFPPRFSGRQFPNYSSELNVNALELEDSALYLCASSFIGTLTDTQYFGPGTRLTVL.

J is TRBJ2-1 and V is TRBV11-2; D is ambiguous. V shed 1 base and J shed 8 bases, with 6 bases lying between them. Germline values: CDR1 SGHAT, CDR2 FQNNGV. CDR3 size: 12 residues. CDR3 nucleotide sequence: TGTGCCAGCAGCTTAGCAAAGTATGAGCAGTTCTTC. This encodes CASSLAKYEQFF.

Worth noting for this clone: This sample includes further DNA sequences coding for the same CDR3. V is TRBV6-4 and J is TRBJ1-6; D remains unclear. Trimming took 3 bases from V and 1 from J, leaving 1 base between them. The CDR3 has 13 residues. CDR1 and CDR2 (germline): MRHNA, SNTAGT. DNA for the CDR3: TGTGCCAGCAGTGATTCCTATAATTCACCCCTCCACTTT. Translated, it gives CASSDSYNSPLHF.

The chain is built from TRBV28 and TRBJ2-2; 9 bases fit TRBD2. Trimming at V came to 2 bases and at J to 7 bases, leaving 5 bases not matched to a gene. Germline V gene sequence: CDR1 MDHEN, CDR2 SYDVKM. The CDR3 spans 15 residues. In DNA, the CDR3 is TGTGCCAGCAGTTTAGCGGGGGGGCCCGTCGGGGAGCTGTTTTTT. Its protein is CASSLAGGPVGELFF. The full variable domain, completed using reference TRBV28 and TRBJ2-2, is DVKVTQSSRYLVKRTGEKVFLECVQDMDHENMFWYRQDPGLGLRLIYFSYDVKMKEKGDIPEGYSVSREKKERFSLILESASTNQTSMYLCASSLAGGPVGELFFGEGSRLTVL.

J is TRBJ1-2 and V is TRBV5-4; the D gene is possibly TRBD1 (5 bases). This CDR3 has 16 amino acids. V was trimmed by 0 bases and J by 10 bases, leaving 22 bases between them. Germline assignment: CDR1 SGHNT and CDR2 YYREEE (reference sequence). CDR3: CASSLGVVVGDFFYTF. In DNA, the CDR3 is TGTGCCAGCAGCTTGGGAGTCGTCGTAGGGGACTTCTTCTACACCTTC.